These T cell receptor beta chains were read from a single sample in a study of T cells in Graves' hyperthyroidism and ophthalmopathy. TCRdb reanalysed the multiplex PCR reads using MiXCR and keeps one entry per CDR3 protein. Of around 300,000 distinct CDR3 sequences in the sample, around 20% were seen once. The specimen was blood. The receptor set was obtained from a man aged 30-40 years with Graves' ophthalmopathy. Each CDR3 is given with its conserved first and last residue. The D gene is left open where the match is weak. Clone size is given for some rows only: seen once, a few or many times, or a class if the clone is expanded.

>TRBV28|TRBJ1-1|few|-
TGTGCCAGCAGCTCAGGAGGGACACTGAACACTGAAGCTTTCTTT
CASSSGGTLNTEAFF
>TRBV12-3/TRBV12-4|TRBJ2-1|few|TRBD2
TGTGCCAGCAGAGAAAGCGGGAGGGCCCCCTACAATGAGCAGTTCTTC
CASRESGRAPYNEQFF
>TRBV2|TRBJ2-7|few|-
TGTGCCCTAATAGGACAGTACGAGCAGTACTTC
CALIGQYEQYF
>TRBV2|TRBJ2-3|-|TRBD2
TGTGCCAGCAGTGGGACTAGCGGAGGCGGTACGCAGTATTTT
CASSGTSGGGTQYF
>TRBV10-1|TRBJ1-1|few|-
TGCGCCAGCAGTTATGGGGGGCGCGGGGCTGAAGCTTTCTTT
CASSYGGRGAEAFF
>TRBV11-3|TRBJ2-1|many|TRBD2
TGTGCCAGCAGCTTAGGGCTGGCTAGCGGGATCCACAATGAGCAGTTCTTC
CASSLGLASGIHNEQFF
>TRBV12-3/TRBV12-4|TRBJ2-7|many|TRBD2
TGTGCCAGCAGAATCTCGGGGGGGCGCTACGAGCAGTACTTC
CASRISGGRYEQYF
>TRBV11-1|TRBJ2-1|-|-
TGCGCCAGCAGCTTGAACGGGAAGAGGGTCGATGAGCAGTTCTTC
CASSLNGKRVDEQFF
>TRBV6-2/TRBV6-3|TRBJ2-3|-|TRBD2
TGTGCCAGCAGCGGACTAGCGGTCACAGATACGCAGTATTTT
CASSGLAVTDTQYF
>TRBV6-2/TRBV6-3|TRBJ2-1|-|-
TGTGCCAGCAGTTACTCGGATGAGCAGTTCTTC
CASSYSDEQFF
>TRBV11-2|TRBJ2-1|many|-
TGTGCCAGCACCTCCGGACACTACAATGAGCAGTTCTTC
CASTSGHYNEQFF
>TRBV20-1|TRBJ2-1|few|TRBD2
TGCAGTGCTCCCGCGGGGGAGGGCCGGAGGGAGCAGTTCTTC
CSAPAGEGRREQFF
>TRBV28|TRBJ2-3|-|-
TGTGCCAGCAGCAAACCCCTTCTGGGCACAGATACGCAGTATTTT
CASSKPLLGTDTQYF
>TRBV27|TRBJ1-6|few|-
TGTGCCAGCAGCATAGTCTTAAGCTCCTATAATTCACCCCTCCACTTT
CASSIVLSSYNSPLHF
>TRBV11-1|TRBJ1-3|once|-
TGTGCCAGCAGCTTTACCGACGGGATCTCTGGAAACACCATATATTTT
CASSFTDGISGNTIYF
>TRBV28|TRBJ2-7|many|-
TGTGCCAGCAGCATGGGGCAGGGTATTTACGAGCAGTACTTC
CASSMGQGIYEQYF
>TRBV15|TRBJ2-2|-|-
TGTGCCACCAGCCAGGAGCTCGACACCGGGGAGCTGTTTTTT
CATSQELDTGELFF
>TRBV7-2|TRBJ2-2|-|-
TGTGCCAGCAGCTTAAGCCAGGCGAACACCGGGGAGCTGTTTTTT
CASSLSQANTGELFF
>TRBV12-5|TRBJ1-5|once|-
TGTGCTAGTGGTTTATTGGGTCTGTCTAATCAGCCCCAGCATTTT
CASGLLGLSNQPQHF
>TRBV7-9|TRBJ2-7|-|-
TGTGCCAGCAGCCGAACCTCTGGCAGGGCAAGAGGCTACGAGCAGTACTTC
CASSRTSGRARGYEQYF
>TRBV2|TRBJ2-7|-|-
TGTGCCAGCAGTCGGTGGGGCACTCAAGGGGAGCAGTACTTC
CASSRWGTQGEQYF
>TRBV2|TRBJ1-5|many|TRBD1
TGTGCCAGCAGCAGGGGGGAGCGGCGGGATCAGCCCCAGCATTTT
CASSRGERRDQPQHF
>TRBV9|TRBJ1-3|many|-
TGTGCCAGCAGCGGCCAGGGCTCTGGAAACACCATATATTTT
CASSGQGSGNTIYF
>TRBV4-2|TRBJ2-5|-|-
TGTGCCAGCAGCCAAGTTTTCAGGGAGTTGGGAGAGACCCAGTACTTC
CASSQVFRELGETQYF
>TRBV11-2|TRBJ1-1|few|-
TGTGCCAGCAGTAGACAGGCCACAACCACTGAAGCTTTCTTT
CASSRQATTTEAFF
>TRBV4-3|TRBJ2-2|-|-
TGCGCCAGCAGCCAAGACCAAGGGGGGATCAACACCGGGGAGCTGTTTTTT
CASSQDQGGINTGELFF